Detailed here is one T cell receptor beta chain. These data come from a study of OX40 agonist ivuxolimab in advanced cancers. Across the study: Patients received the agonistic anti-OX40 (CD134) antibody ivuxolimab. Recorded diagnoses for dose-escalation patients were hepatocellular carcinoma, melanoma, renal cell or head and neck cancer.

Autoimmune disease history or systemic immunosuppression led to patient exclusion. The assay was immunoSEQ multiplex PCR, and TCRdb's table has in-frame clones only and misses some. The sample records about 130,000 clones, around 93% being singletons. This CDR3 is 13 amino acids long. V lost 4 bases to trimming and J lost 2 bases, with 9 bases between them. The germline V gene has CDR1 MNHNS and CDR2 SASEGT. This receptor was taken from an adult with an advanced solid tumor such as melanoma, head and neck, liver or kidney cancer. Sample: CD4+ or CD8+ T cells sorted from blood, taken in a trial of the OX40 agonist ivuxolimab. This rearrangement joins TRBV6-1 to TRBJ2-7, with D hard to call. The CDR3, as DNA: TGTGCCAGCAGTGCGACGACCCCCTACGAGCAGTACTTC. It yields the protein CASSATTPYEQYF.